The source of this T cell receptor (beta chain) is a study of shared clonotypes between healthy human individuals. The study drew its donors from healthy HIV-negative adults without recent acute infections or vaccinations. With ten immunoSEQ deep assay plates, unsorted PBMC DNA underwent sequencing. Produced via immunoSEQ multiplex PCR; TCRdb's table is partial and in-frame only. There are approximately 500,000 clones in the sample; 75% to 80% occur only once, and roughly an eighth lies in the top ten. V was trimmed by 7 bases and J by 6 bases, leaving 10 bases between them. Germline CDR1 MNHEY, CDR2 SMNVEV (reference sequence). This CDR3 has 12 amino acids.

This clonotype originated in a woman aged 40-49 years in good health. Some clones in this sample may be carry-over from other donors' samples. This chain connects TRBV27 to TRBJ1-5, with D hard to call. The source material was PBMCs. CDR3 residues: CASKGVGQPQHF. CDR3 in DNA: TGTGCCAGCAAAGGTGTCGGTCAGCCCCAGCATTTT.